The present T cell receptor beta chain was sequenced within a study of CD8 T cells in Susac syndrome (dated by TCRdb to between 2017 and 2020). The study in broad terms: Whether CD8+ T cell activation and differentiation in Susac syndrome was antigen driven was tested using repertoire sequencing. Overall results and qualifications from the work: The TCR sequencing and HLA analysis was acknowledged to have included a relatively small number of individuals.

Peripheral blood CD8+ and CD4+ T cells from healthy donors, Susac syndrome patients and multiple sclerosis patients were profiled using high-throughput TCR beta sequencing. The multiple sclerosis controls were treatment-naive patients whose relapsing-remitting disease, either stable or active, fulfilled the revised McDonald criteria. CD8+ TEMRA cells were enriched by FACS, while bulk CD8+ and CD4+ T cells were purified by magnetic negative isolation. Blood was drawn into EDTA tubes, processed within 24 hours, and PBMCs were isolated by density gradient centrifugation. PBMCs intended for TCR sequencing were frozen in liquid nitrogen and were later thawed in a 37 degrees C water bath. The sorted or isolated CD4+, CD8+ and CD8+ TEMRA cells had a purity of 90% or higher. Ends trimmed: V by 6 bases, J by 6 bases; bases unmatched to a gene: 5. Reading from cysteine to phenylalanine, the CDR3 counts 13 amino acids. Only CDR3 DNA is held: 39 bases, read in frame from base 1. The germline V gene (reference sequence) yields DFQATT for CDR1 and SNEGSKA for CDR2.

This clonotype was found once. No antigen is known for it. No per-base quality is available; no much larger clone lies one base away. A single read counts as weak evidence. RNA was extracted using the RNeasy kit, and roughly 0.45 to 1 microgram was reverse transcribed with random hexamers. TCR beta CDR3 regions were amplified with the immunoSEQ multiplex PCR assay covering 54 Vbeta and 13 Jbeta segments. PCR amplification bias was corrected by using a synthetic template baseline for primer optimization and computational correction. Concerning the study's data processing: Reads were annotated to V, D and J genes according to IMGT and were analyzed with immunoSEQ Analyzer, with only productive sequences retained. Clonality was calculated as one minus the Shannon entropy normalized by log2 of the number of productive unique sequences. For each patient and control, public and private clones were evaluated within the 100 most prevalent clones. A clone was defined as Susac-specific if it was absent from the healthy and MS cohorts, from roughly 1,000 published viral clones and from other ImmuneACCESS disease sequences. The raw public reads went through TCRdb reprocessing: fastp at Q25, MiXCR clone calling, in-frame beta chains kept. Duplicate CDR3 protein sequences are folded into a single record with the most common DNA and genes. The V and J calls and clone size come from TCRdb's table, not from the authors' own analysis. Across this sample there are around 150,000 distinct CDR3 sequences, with around 94% seen only once. About 0.094% of the sample belongs to the ten largest clones.

The specimen was CD4+ T cells from PBMCs. The clonotype comes from a human donor with multiple sclerosis. The V and J segments used are TRBV20-1 and TRBJ1-5; 10 bases in between match TRBD1. The CDR3 amino acid sequence is: CSAETGGSQPQHF. At the DNA level, the sequence is TGCAGTGCAGAGACAGGGGGCAGTCAGCCCCAGCATTTT.